This T cell receptor beta chain derives from a study of T cell responses to AZD1222 COVID-19 vaccine. About the study: Analyses pooled second doses at about 4 or about 12 weeks.

Regarding this clone: Antigen specificity is unknown.

Clones were read by immunoSEQ multiplex PCR, and TCRdb kept only the in-frame ones, dropping some. The repertoire includes about 110,000 clones, 88% of them detected once, and 1.6% sits in the top ten. The CDR3 length is 14 residues. Germline V gene lookup returns CDR1 SEHNR and CDR2 FQNEAQ (reference sequence). V was clipped by 4 bases and J by 0 bases, with 10 bases between them. The study's findings and limits: The donor group comprised mostly white British people and more females; the analysis possibly underestimated clonal diversity. Seropositivity was recorded at baseline in only a handful of AZD1222 recipients.

The sequenced sample was peripheral blood, obtained on day 0 of AZD1222 vaccination. This chain connects TRBV7-9 to TRBJ2-7; a weak D match, TRBD2 (6 bases). The TCR comes from an adult in good health. The CDR3 is CASSSRDFSYEQYF. In DNA, the CDR3 is TGTGCCAGCAGCTCGAGGGACTTCTCCTACGAGCAGTACTTC.